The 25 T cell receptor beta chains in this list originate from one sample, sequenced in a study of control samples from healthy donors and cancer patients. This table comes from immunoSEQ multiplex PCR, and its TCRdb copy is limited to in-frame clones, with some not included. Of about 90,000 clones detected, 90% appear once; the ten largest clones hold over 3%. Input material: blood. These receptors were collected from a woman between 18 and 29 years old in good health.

The CDR3 loop is CAISDRSNPEAFF. In nucleotides, the CDR3 is TGTGCCATCAGTGACCGTTCAAACCCTGAAGCTTTCTTT. The V call is TRBV10-3, the J call TRBJ1-1; D call uncertain. Between the trimmed V and J ends, which lost 3 bases and 6 bases, there was a span of 11 bases. The germline V gene has CDR1 ENHRY and CDR2 SYGVKD. The CDR3 spans 13 residues.

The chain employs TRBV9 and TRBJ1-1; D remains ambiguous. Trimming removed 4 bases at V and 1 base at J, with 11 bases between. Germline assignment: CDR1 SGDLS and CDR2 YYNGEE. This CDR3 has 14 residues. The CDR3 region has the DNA TGTGCCAGCAGCCCTAGGTTGGCGAACACTGAAGCTTTCTTT. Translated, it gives CASSPRLANTEAFF. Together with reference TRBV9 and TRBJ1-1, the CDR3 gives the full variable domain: DSGVTQTPKHLITATGQRVTLRCSPRSGDLSVYWYQQSLDQGLQFLIQYYNGEERAKGNILERFSAQQFPDLHSELNLSSLELGDSALYFCASSPRLANTEAFFGQGTRLTVV.

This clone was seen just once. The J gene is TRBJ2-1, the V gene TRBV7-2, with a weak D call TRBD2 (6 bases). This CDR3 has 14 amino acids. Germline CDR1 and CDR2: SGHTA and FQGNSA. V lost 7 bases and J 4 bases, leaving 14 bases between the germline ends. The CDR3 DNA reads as TGTGCCAGCACCGAGGGAGGTTTATACAATGAGCAGTTCTTC. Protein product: CASTEGGLYNEQFF. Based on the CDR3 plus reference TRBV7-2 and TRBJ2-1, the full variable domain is GAGVSQSPSNKVTEKGKDVELRCDPISGHTALYWYRQSLGQGLEFLIYFQGNSAPDKSGLPSDRFSAERTGGSVSTLTIQRTQQEDSAVYLCASTEGGLYNEQFFGPGTRLTVL.

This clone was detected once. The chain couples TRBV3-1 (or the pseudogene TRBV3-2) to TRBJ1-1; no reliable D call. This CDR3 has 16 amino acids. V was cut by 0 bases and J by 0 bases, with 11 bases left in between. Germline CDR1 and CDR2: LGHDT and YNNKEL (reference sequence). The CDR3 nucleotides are TGTGCCAGCAGCCAAGAAACGGTAAGCCTGAACACTGAAGCTTTCTTT. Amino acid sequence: CASSQETVSLNTEAFF.

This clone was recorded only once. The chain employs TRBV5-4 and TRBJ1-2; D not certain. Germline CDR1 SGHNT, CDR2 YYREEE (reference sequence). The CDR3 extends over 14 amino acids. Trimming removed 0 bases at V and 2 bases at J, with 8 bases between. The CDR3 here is CASSLAGQNYGYTF. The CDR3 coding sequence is TGTGCCAGCAGCTTGGCTGGCCAGAACTATGGCTACACCTTC.

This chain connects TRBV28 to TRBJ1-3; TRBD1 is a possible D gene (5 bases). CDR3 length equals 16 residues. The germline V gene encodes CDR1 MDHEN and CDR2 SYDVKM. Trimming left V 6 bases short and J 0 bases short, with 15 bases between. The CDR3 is CASSRGRRSSGNTIYF. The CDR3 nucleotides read TGTGCCAGCAGCCGGGGACGGCGAAGCTCTGGAAACACCATATATTTT.

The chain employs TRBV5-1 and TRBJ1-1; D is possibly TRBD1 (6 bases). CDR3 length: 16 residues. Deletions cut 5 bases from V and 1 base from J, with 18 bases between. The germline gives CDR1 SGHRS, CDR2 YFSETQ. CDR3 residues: CASRPGTPNWNTEAFF. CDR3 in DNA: TGCGCCAGCAGACCCGGGACACCTAACTGGAACACTGAAGCTTTCTTT.

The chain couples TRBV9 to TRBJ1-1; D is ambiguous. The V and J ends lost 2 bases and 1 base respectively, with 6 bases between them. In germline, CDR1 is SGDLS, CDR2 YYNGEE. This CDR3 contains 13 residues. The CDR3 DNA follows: TGTGCCAGCAGCGTGAACAAGAACACTGAAGCTTTCTTT. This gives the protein CASSVNKNTEAFF.

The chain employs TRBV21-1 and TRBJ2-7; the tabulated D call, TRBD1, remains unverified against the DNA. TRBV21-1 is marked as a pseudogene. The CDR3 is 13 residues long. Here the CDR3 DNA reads TGTGCCAGCTTTCGGCAGGGGCCCTACGAGCAGTACTTC. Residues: CASFRQGPYEQYF.

This CDR3 reads CASRPADQETQYF. The CDR3 nucleotides read TGTGCCAGCAGACCCGCCGACCAAGAGACCCAGTACTTC. The chain joins TRBV12-3 or TRBV12-4 to TRBJ2-5, with D unclear. The V and J ends lost 6 bases and 0 bases respectively, with 8 bases between them. This CDR3 is built from 13 residues.

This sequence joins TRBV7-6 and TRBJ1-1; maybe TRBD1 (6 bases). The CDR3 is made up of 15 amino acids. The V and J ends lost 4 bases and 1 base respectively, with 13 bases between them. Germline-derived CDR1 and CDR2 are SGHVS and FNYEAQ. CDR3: CASSWGPGQNTEAFF. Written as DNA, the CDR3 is TGTGCCAGCAGCTGGGGACCGGGACAGAACACTGAAGCTTTCTTT.

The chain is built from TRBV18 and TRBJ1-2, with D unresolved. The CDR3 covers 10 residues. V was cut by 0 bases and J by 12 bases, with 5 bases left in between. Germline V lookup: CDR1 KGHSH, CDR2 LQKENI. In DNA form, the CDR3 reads TGTGCCAGCTCACCACCGGGTGACACCTTC. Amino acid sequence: CASSPPGDTF.

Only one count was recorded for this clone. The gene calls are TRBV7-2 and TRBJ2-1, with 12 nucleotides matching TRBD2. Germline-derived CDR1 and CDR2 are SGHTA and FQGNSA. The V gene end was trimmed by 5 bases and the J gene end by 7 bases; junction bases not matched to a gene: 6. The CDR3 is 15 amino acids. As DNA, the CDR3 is TGTGCCAGCAGCCCCCGGACTAGCGGGGTAAATGAGCAGTTCTTC. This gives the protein CASSPRTSGVNEQFF.

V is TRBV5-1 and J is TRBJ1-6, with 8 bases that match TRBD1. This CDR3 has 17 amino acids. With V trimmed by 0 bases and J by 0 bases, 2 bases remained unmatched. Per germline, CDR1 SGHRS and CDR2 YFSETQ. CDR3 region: CASSLGQGISYNSPLHF. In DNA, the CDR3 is TGCGCCAGCAGCTTGGGACAGGGGATCTCCTATAATTCACCCCTCCACTTT.

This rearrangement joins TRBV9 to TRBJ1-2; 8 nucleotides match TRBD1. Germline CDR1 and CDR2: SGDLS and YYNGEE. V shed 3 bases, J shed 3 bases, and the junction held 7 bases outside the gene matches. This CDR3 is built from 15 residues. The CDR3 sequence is CASSESRGRDYGYTF. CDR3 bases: TGTGCCAGCAGCGAGAGCAGGGGGCGCGACTATGGCTACACCTTC.

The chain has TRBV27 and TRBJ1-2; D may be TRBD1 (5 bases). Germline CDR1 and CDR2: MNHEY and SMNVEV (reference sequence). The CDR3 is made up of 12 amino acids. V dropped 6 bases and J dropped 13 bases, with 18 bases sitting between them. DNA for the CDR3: TGTGCCAGCAGGCTACAGGTATGTCTGTTCACCTTC. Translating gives CASRLQVCLFTF.

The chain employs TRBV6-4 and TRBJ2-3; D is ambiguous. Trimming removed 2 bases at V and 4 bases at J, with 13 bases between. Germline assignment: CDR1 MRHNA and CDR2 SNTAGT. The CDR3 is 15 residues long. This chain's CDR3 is CASSDHSFQPDTQYF. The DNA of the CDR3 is TGTGCCAGCAGTGACCACTCGTTTCAACCAGATACGCAGTATTTT.

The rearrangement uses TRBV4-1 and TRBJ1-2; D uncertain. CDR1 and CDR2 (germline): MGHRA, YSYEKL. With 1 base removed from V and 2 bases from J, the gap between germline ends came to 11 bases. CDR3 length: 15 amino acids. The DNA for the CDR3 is TGCGCCAGCAGCCAAGCCGTCGGTTCGAACTATGGCTACACCTTC. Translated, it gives CASSQAVGSNYGYTF.

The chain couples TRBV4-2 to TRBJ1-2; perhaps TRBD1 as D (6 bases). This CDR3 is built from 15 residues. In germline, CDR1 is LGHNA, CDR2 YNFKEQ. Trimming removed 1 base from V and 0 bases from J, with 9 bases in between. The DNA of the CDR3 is TGTGCCAGCAGCCAAGCGGACAGCTCTAACTATGGCTACACCTTC. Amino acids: CASSQADSSNYGYTF.

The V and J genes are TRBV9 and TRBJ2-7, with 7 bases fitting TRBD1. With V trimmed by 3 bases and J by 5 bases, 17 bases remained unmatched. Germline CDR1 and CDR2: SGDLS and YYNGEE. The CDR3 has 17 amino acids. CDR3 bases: TGTGCCAGCAGCGGGACAATCCACAGGGGTTTGTTGAACGAGCAGTACTTC. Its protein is CASSGTIHRGLLNEQYF. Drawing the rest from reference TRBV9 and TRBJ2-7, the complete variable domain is DSGVTQTPKHLITATGQRVTLRCSPRSGDLSVYWYQQSLDQGLQFLIQYYNGEERAKGNILERFSAQQFPDLHSELNLSSLELGDSALYFCASSGTIHRGLLNEQYFGPGTRLTVT.

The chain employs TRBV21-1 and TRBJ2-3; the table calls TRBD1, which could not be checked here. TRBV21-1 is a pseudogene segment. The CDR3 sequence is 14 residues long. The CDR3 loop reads CASSIQGYTDTQYF. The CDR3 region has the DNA TGTGCCAGCAGTATACAGGGTTACACAGATACGCAGTATTTT.

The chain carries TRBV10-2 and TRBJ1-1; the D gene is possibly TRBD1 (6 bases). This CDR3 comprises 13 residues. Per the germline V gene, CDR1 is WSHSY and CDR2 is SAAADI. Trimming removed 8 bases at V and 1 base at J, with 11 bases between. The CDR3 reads CASRGPENTEAFF. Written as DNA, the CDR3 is TGCGCCAGCCGGGGGCCGGAGAACACTGAAGCTTTCTTT.

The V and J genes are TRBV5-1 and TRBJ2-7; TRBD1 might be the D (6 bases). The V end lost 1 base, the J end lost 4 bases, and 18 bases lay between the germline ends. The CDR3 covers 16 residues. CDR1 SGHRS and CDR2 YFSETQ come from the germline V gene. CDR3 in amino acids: CASSLLTGQPGYEQYF. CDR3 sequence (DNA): TGCGCCAGCAGCTTGCTGACCGGACAGCCTGGGTACGAGCAGTACTTC.

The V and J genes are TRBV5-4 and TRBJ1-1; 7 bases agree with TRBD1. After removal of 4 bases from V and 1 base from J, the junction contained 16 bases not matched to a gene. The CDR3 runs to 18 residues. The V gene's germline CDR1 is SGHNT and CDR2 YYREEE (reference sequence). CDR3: CASSPTTGKESRNTEAFF. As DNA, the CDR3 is TGTGCCAGCAGCCCGACGACAGGGAAGGAGTCACGGAACACTGAAGCTTTCTTT. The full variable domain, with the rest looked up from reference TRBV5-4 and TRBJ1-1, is ETGVTQSPTHLIKTRGQQVTLRCSSQSGHNTVSWYQQALGQGPQFIFQYYREEENGRGNFPPRFSGLQFPNYSSELNVNALELDDSALYLCASSPTTGKESRNTEAFFGQGTRLTVV.

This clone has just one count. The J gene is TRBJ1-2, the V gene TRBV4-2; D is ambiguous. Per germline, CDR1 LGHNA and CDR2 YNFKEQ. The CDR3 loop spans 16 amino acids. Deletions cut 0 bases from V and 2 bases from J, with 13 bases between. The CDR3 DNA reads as TGTGCCAGCAGCCAAGATAATCAACGGCCAAACTATGGCTACACCTTC. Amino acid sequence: CASSQDNQRPNYGYTF.